The clone carrying this TCR beta chain was observed at least ten times. As for time point: newly diagnosed GD, antithyroid drugs for less than 3 months. PBMCs provided the RNA from which the TCR library was made. CDR3 regions were amplified by Arm-PCR using iRepertoire HTBI primers to build TCR beta libraries. TCRdb redid the calling of the multiplex PCR reads with MiXCR, one entry per CDR3 protein. The repertoire has roughly 500,000 distinct CDR3 sequences, around 12% of them found once; the top ten carry roughly 8.2%. This record comes from a study of regulatory T cells in long-lasting Graves disease. The CDR3 is 13 amino acids. Per germline, CDR1 SEHNR and CDR2 FQNEAQ (reference sequence). J gave up 3 bases and V 4 bases, and 2 bases lay outside the gene matches. The same sample was also studied in work on T cells in Graves' hyperthyroidism and ophthalmopathy. That paper adds: Thyroid ultrasound and orbital computed tomography, with clinical symptoms and serum thyroxine and TRAb, informed diagnoses. The TCR CDR3 was amplified in a first-round RT-PCR using the HTBI primer set.

The origin of this receptor is a woman aged 25 to 45 with Graves disease. The chain has TRBV7-9 and TRBJ2-7; 8 positions match TRBD2. The specimen comprised peripheral blood mononuclear cells (PBMCs), sampled at new diagnosis, from a patient treated with antithyroid drugs. The CDR3 reads CASSSGTSYEQYF. The DNA for the CDR3 is TGTGCCAGCAGCTCCGGGACTAGCTACGAGCAGTACTTC.